The rows below give T cell receptor beta chains drawn from one sample of a study of CD8 T cells in Susac syndrome. A single record per CDR3 protein comes from TCRdb applying MiXCR to the immunoSEQ multiplex PCR reads. Of 250,000 to 350,000 distinct CDR3 sequences listed, about 85% are singletons. Specimen: CD8+ T cells from PBMCs. Receptors were obtained from a human donor with multiple sclerosis. The CDR3 runs from the conserved cysteine through the conserved F or W. A D gene is named only where the DNA matches it firmly. A clone size is listed for some rows: how often the clone was seen (once, few, many), or a class if it is expanded.

clone_size	v_call	j_call	d_call	cdr3_length	cdr3_aa	cdr3_nt
NA	TRBV7-9	TRBJ2-4	TRBD2	16	CASSQSGGPDKNIQYF	TGTGCCAGCAGCCAGTCGGGAGGGCCGGACAAAAACATTCAGTACTTC
NA	TRBV29-1	TRBJ2-1	NA	16	CSVETQTGRRYNEQFF	TGCAGCGTTGAGACCCAGACCGGGCGACGGTACAATGAGCAGTTCTTC
NA	TRBV6-6	TRBJ1-2	NA	13	CASSLGHLYGYTF	TGTGCCAGCAGCCTCGGACACCTCTATGGCTACACCTTC
NA	TRBV12-3/TRBV12-4	TRBJ2-6	TRBD1	21	CASSFPSVIGQGAGGANVLTF	TGTGCCAGCAGTTTTCCTTCAGTCATTGGACAGGGGGCTGGAGGGGCCAACGTCCTGACTTTC
NA	TRBV18	TRBJ2-3	TRBD1	16	CASSLSGTGLTDTQYF	TGTGCCAGCTCTCTTTCCGGGACAGGGCTCACAGATACGCAGTATTTT
NA	TRBV28	TRBJ2-2	NA	16	CASSSPAEVGLGELFF	TGTGCCAGCAGTTCCCCCGCGGAGGTCGGACTGGGGGAGCTGTTTTTT
NA	TRBV5-6	TRBJ2-1	TRBD2	16	CASSLMSGGTYNEQFF	TGTGCCAGCAGCTTGATGAGCGGGGGAACCTACAATGAGCAGTTCTTC
NA	TRBV20-1	TRBJ2-7	TRBD2	16	CSARKADQAGNYEQYF	TGCAGTGCTAGAAAAGCTGACCAAGCGGGGAATTACGAGCAGTACTTC
NA	TRBV7-9	TRBJ2-5	TRBD2	15	CASSLVGTRATSGNF	TGTGCCAGCAGCTTAGTCGGGACTAGGGCGACCTCAGGAAACTTC
NA	TRBV2	TRBJ2-7	TRBD2	16	CASKGTRTSEGYEQYF	TGTGCCAGCAAGGGCACCCGGACTAGCGAGGGATACGAGCAGTACTTC
NA	TRBV27	TRBJ1-5	NA	14	CASSRRQQNQPQHF	TGTGCCAGCAGTAGAAGGCAGCAAAATCAGCCCCAGCATTTT
NA	TRBV20-1	TRBJ2-7	NA	14	CSATRETGSYEQYF	TGCAGTGCTACTAGGGAGACAGGTTCCTACGAGCAGTACTTC
NA	TRBV30	TRBJ2-7	NA	12	CAWRDFLGEQYF	TGTGCCTGGAGGGATTTCTTAGGGGAGCAGTACTTC
NA	TRBV11-2	TRBJ2-5	TRBD1	16	CASSLDKYRGQETQYF	TGTGCCAGCAGCTTAGATAAGTACAGGGGGCAGGAGACCCAGTACTTC
NA	TRBV12-3/TRBV12-4	TRBJ2-1	NA	14	CASSPRDSYNGQFF	TGTGCCAGCAGTCCCAGGGACTCCTACAATGGGCAGTTCTTC
NA	TRBV30	TRBJ2-1	TRBD2	15	CAWTPNGRAYNEQFF	TGTGCCTGGACCCCTAACGGGAGGGCTTACAATGAGCAGTTCTTC
NA	TRBV7-9	TRBJ2-3	TRBD1	15	CASSSPGQLTDTQYF	TGTGCCAGCAGCTCTCCGGGACAGCTCACAGATACGCAGTATTTT
few	TRBV5-1	TRBJ2-1	TRBD2	16	CASSLLTSGTHNEQFF	TGCGCCAGCAGCTTGCTAACTAGCGGAACTCACAATGAGCAGTTCTTC
few	TRBV6-1	TRBJ1-5	NA	16	CASSEGWGESNQPQHF	TGTGCCAGCAGTGAAGGGTGGGGGGAGAGCAATCAGCCCCAGCATTTT
NA	TRBV28	TRBJ1-3	TRBD1	17	CASSLTRDRGPGNAIYF	TGTGCCAGCAGTTTAACCCGGGACAGGGGGCCTGGAAACGCCATATATTTT
NA	TRBV3-1	TRBJ2-1	TRBD2	16	CASSSPAGTTDNEQFF	TGTGCCAGCAGTTCTCCCGCCGGGACTACAGACAATGAGCAGTTCTTC
NA	TRBV7-9	TRBJ1-1	NA	19	CASSLVGREGLRRYTEAFF	TGTGCCAGCAGCTTAGTCGGCAGGGAGGGTTTGAGGAGATACACTGAAGCTTTCTTT
NA	TRBV20-1	TRBJ2-2	NA	13	CSATDSYTGELFF	TGCAGTGCCACAGACTCCTACACCGGGGAGCTGTTTTTT
NA	TRBV11-2	TRBJ2-1	NA	13	CASSFPLGGEQFF	TGTGCCAGCAGCTTCCCACTAGGAGGCGAGCAGTTCTTC
NA	TRBV7-9	TRBJ1-1	NA	13	CASSRDPGPEAFF	TGTGCCAGCAGCCGGGACCCCGGACCAGAAGCTTTCTTT
few	TRBV5-1	TRBJ2-1	NA	14	CASSLVGGGEEQFF	TGCGCCAGCAGCTTGGTAGGGGGTGGAGAAGAGCAGTTCTTC
NA	TRBV27	TRBJ2-7	NA	14	CASSFLGGTYEQYF	TGTGCCAGCAGTTTCCTGGGAGGCACCTACGAGCAGTACTTC
once	TRBV28	TRBJ2-6	NA	15	CASSSTGTGANVLTF	TGTGCCAGCAGTTCCACAGGGACTGGGGCCAACGTCCTGACTTTC
NA	TRBV6-1	TRBJ1-5	TRBD1	17	CASSEALRQGWRQPQHF	TGTGCCAGCAGTGAAGCCCTGAGACAGGGGTGGCGGCAGCCCCAGCATTTT
NA	TRBV4-1	TRBJ2-7	TRBD1	14	CASSQGQVSYEQYF	TGCGCCAGCAGCCAGGGACAGGTTTCCTACGAGCAGTACTTC
NA	TRBV20-1	TRBJ2-1	TRBD2	18	CSARFTGTSGTRYNEQFF	TGCAGTGCTAGGTTTACCGGGACTAGCGGGACCCGATACAATGAGCAGTTCTTC
NA	TRBV28	TRBJ2-1	TRBD2	16	CASYAATGLAYNEQFF	TGTGCCAGCTACGCTGCCACGGGACTAGCCTACAATGAGCAGTTCTTC
NA	TRBV5-4	TRBJ2-7	NA	15	CASSLGAGDDYEQYF	TGTGCCAGCAGCTTGGGAGCAGGGGACGACTACGAGCAGTACTTC
NA	TRBV4-2	TRBJ2-7	TRBD2	15	CASSQGRERLRGQYF	TGTGCCAGCAGCCAAGGGCGGGAGAGGCTTCGTGGGCAGTACTTC
NA	TRBV11-2	TRBJ2-4	TRBD1	14	CASSFRGRRDIQYF	TGTGCCAGCAGCTTCAGGGGGCGAAGGGACATTCAGTACTTC
NA	TRBV28	TRBJ2-7	NA	13	CASSVTGTVEEYF	TGTGCCAGCAGTGTAACCGGGACCGTCGAAGAGTACTTC
NA	TRBV10-3	TRBJ2-5	NA	18	CAISESGSGAASKETQYF	TGTGCCATCAGTGAGTCTGGGTCAGGGGCGGCCAGCAAGGAGACCCAGTACTTC
NA	TRBV9	TRBJ2-5	TRBD1	16	CASSVEGQGYQETQYF	TGTGCCAGCAGCGTAGAAGGACAGGGGTACCAAGAGACCCAGTACTTC